The 28 T cell receptor beta chains listed next were all sequenced from one sample in a study of T cells after posttransplantation cyclophosphamide. TCRdb keeps only in-frame clones here, not all; method: immunoSEQ multiplex PCR. There are 9,500 to 15,000 clones in the sample, none observed a single time. Treatment was busulfan-fludarabine conditioning, a marrow graft, and cyclophosphamide on days +3 and +4. Sequencing used PBMCs, obtained after allogeneic stem cell transplant with posttransplant cyclophosphamide. These receptors came from a female patient in her 40s who received an allogeneic stem cell transplant from a related donor, was CMV-positive, and had acute GVHD only. Some of these T cells may belong to the graft donor.

Many counts were recorded for this clone. The chain combines TRBV6-5 with TRBJ2-1, with TRBD2 matching 11 bases. Germline V gene lookup returns CDR1 MNHEY and CDR2 SVGAGI. V trimming: 6 bases; J trimming: 6 bases; junction bases outside the gene matches: 7. The CDR3 sequence is 15 residues long. CDR3 coding DNA: TGTGCCAGCAGACTGGAGGGGACTAGCGGCAATGAGCAGTTCTTC. This sequence encodes CASRLEGTSGNEQFF.

This clone was seen at least ten times. V usage is TRBV5-1 and J usage is TRBJ2-1; 11 bases line up with TRBD2. The CDR3 loop spans 14 amino acids. The germline CDR1 and CDR2 sequences are SGHRS and YFSETQ. Trimming at V came to 5 bases and at J to 3 bases, leaving 1 base not matched to a gene. CDR3 DNA: TGCGCCAGCAGACTAGCGGGGGACTACAATGAGCAGTTCTTC. Amino acid sequence: CASRLAGDYNEQFF.

The sample holds many counts of this clone. The chain has TRBV4-2 and TRBJ2-3; TRBD2 is a possible D gene (6 bases). This CDR3 has 16 amino acids. Germline CDR1 is LGHNA and CDR2 is YNFKEQ. Trimming removed 0 bases from V and 7 bases from J, with 17 bases in between. The CDR3 here is CASSQDRGDSSYTQYF. Here the CDR3 DNA reads TGTGCCAGCAGCCAAGACCGAGGGGACTCGTCATATACGCAGTATTTT.

This clone was counted between two and nine times. The chain combines TRBV7-9 with TRBJ2-5; 14 nucleotides agree with TRBD2. The junction had 4 bases not matched to a gene; V was cut back by 5 bases and J by 5 bases. The CDR3 covers 15 residues. Germline loops: CDR1 SEHNR, CDR2 FQNEAQ (reference sequence). The CDR3 loop reads CASSRLAGGPETQYF. As DNA, the CDR3 is TGTGCCAGCAGCCGACTAGCGGGGGGGCCGGAGACCCAGTACTTC.

This clone has at least ten counts. The rearrangement joins TRBV30 to TRBJ1-1; D is perhaps TRBD1 (6 bases). Per the germline V gene, CDR1 is GTSNPN and CDR2 is SVGIG (reference sequence). This CDR3 is 12 amino acids long. V was shortened by 2 bases and J by 4 bases, with 8 bases between the two germline ends. CDR3 DNA: TGTGCCTGGAGTACAGGGCGCACTGAAGCTTTCTTT. Translated: CAWSTGRTEAFF.

In its sample, this clone was seen many times. This rearrangement joins TRBV27 to TRBJ1-3; D is ambiguous. CDR3 length: 16 residues. Germline-derived CDR1 and CDR2 are MNHEY and SMNVEV (reference sequence). Trimming took off 4 bases at V and 0 bases at J, with 13 bases between the two ends. The CDR3 nucleotides read TGTGCCAGCAGTTGGACTGCAGAGAGCTCTGGAAACACCATATATTTT. Its protein is CASSWTAESSGNTIYF.

This clone has more than one count but fewer than ten. The germline gene is not matched at one end of the junction; a read error may be the cause. The chain is built from TRBV12-5 and TRBJ1-5; possibly TRBD1 for D (5 bases). This CDR3 is built from 12 residues. The germline V gene has CDR1 LGHNT and CDR2 FRNRAP. The CDR3 here is CASGIGEGPRHF. The CDR3 nucleotides are TGTGCTAGTGGAATCGGGGAGGGGCCCCGGCATTTT.

This clone showed up many times. V is TRBV6-5 and J is TRBJ1-2; tentatively, D is TRBD1 (5 bases). Trimming took 2 bases from V and 7 from J, leaving 11 bases between them. The germline V gene has CDR1 MNHEY and CDR2 SVGAGI. This CDR3 contains 13 residues. Here the CDR3 reads CASSYQGSFGYTF. The CDR3 DNA follows: TGTGCCAGCAGTTACCAGGGATCTTTTGGCTACACCTTC.

The J gene is TRBJ2-4, the V gene TRBV25-1; tentatively, D is TRBD1 (6 bases). The germline V gene has CDR1 MGHDK and CDR2 SYGVNS. The germline V and J ends were trimmed by 2 bases and 3 bases, with 11 bases remaining between them. CDR3 size: 15 residues. This CDR3 reads CASSEVGAFKNIQYF. CDR3 sequence (DNA): TGTGCCAGCAGTGAAGTGGGGGCGTTCAAAAACATTCAGTACTTC. The variable domain in full, completed from reference TRBV25-1 and TRBJ2-4, reads EADIYQTPRYLVIGTGKKITLECSQTMGHDKMYWYQQDPGMELHLIHYSYGVNSTEKGDLSSESTVSRIRTEHFPLTLESARPSHTSQYLCASSEVGAFKNIQYFGAGTRLSVL.

The table lists this clone with many counts. J is TRBJ2-1 and V is TRBV19; 9 bases fit TRBD2. Germline V gene sequence: CDR1 LNHDA, CDR2 SQIVND (reference sequence). The CDR3 length is 14 residues. V lost 7 bases to trimming and J lost 7 bases; unmatched junction nucleotides: 8. The CDR3 protein is CASNLAGSGNEQFF. The CDR3 nucleotides are TGTGCCAGTAACCTAGCGGGATCGGGGAATGAGCAGTTCTTC.

This clone was seen more than once but under ten times. The chain links TRBV19 to TRBJ2-3, with TRBD1 matching over 11 bases. Germline CDR1 reads LNHDA; CDR2 reads SQIVND (reference sequence). The CDR3 has 14 amino acids. Trimming at V came to 3 bases and at J to 8 bases, leaving 4 bases not matched to a gene. As DNA, the CDR3 is TGTGCCAGTAGTATCCGGGACAGGGGGGGTACGCAGTATTTT. It specifies CASSIRDRGGTQYF.

Only a few counts were recorded for this clone. V and J are TRBV7-9 and TRBJ2-3; TRBD2 aligns across 9 bases. The germline gives CDR1 SEHNR, CDR2 FQNEAQ (reference sequence). Trimming cost V 3 bases and J 1 base; bases outside gene matches: 5. CDR3 length: 16 amino acids. The CDR3 sequence is CASSFQGGRGTDTQYF. The CDR3 coding sequence is TGTGCCAGCAGCTTTCAGGGCGGGAGGGGCACAGATACGCAGTATTTT.

This clone has just a few counts. This sequence joins TRBV11-1 and TRBJ2-5; 8 bases map to TRBD1. After removal of 8 bases from V and 5 bases from J, the junction contained 7 bases not matched to a gene. Germline CDR1 SGHAT, CDR2 FQDESV (reference sequence). The CDR3 sequence is 13 residues long. CDR3 sequence: CASCQGAWETQYF. The DNA for the CDR3 is TGTGCCAGCTGCCAGGGGGCGTGGGAGACCCAGTACTTC.

This clone has a count of ten or more. V is TRBV6-1 and J is TRBJ1-2, with D tentatively TRBD1 (5 bases). The CDR3 consists of 12 residues. With 11 bases removed from V and 4 bases from J, the gap between germline ends came to 14 bases. CDR1 and CDR2 from the germline V gene are MNHNS and SASEGT. The CDR3: CAGKGVPYGYTF. The CDR3 DNA follows: TGTGCCGGCAAAGGGGTACCCTATGGCTACACCTTC.

This clone showed up many times. The chain is built from TRBV10-2 and TRBJ2-1; 9 bases map to TRBD2. Germline V CDR1 and CDR2: WSHSY, SAAADI. Trimming cost V 2 bases and J 6 bases; bases outside gene matches: 5. This CDR3 comprises 15 residues. The DNA of the CDR3 is TGCGCCAGCAGTGAGAGGCGGGGGGGCCCCAATGAGCAGTTCTTC. Its protein is CASSERRGGPNEQFF.

This clone was seen repeatedly, ten times or more. This chain joins TRBV12-5 and TRBJ2-1; 9 bases fit TRBD2. The CDR3 covers 16 residues. V dropped 5 bases and J dropped 5; count of bases not matched to a gene: 10. CDR1 and CDR2 from the germline V gene are LGHNT and FRNRAP. CDR3 residues: CASGLLAGPLHNEQFF. The CDR3 region has the DNA TGTGCTAGTGGTCTACTAGCGGGTCCGTTACACAATGAGCAGTTCTTC.

This clone was picked up many times. The chain carries TRBV4-1 and TRBJ1-1, with a tentative D call TRBD1 (5 bases). Germline V gives CDR1 MGHRA, CDR2 YSYEKL. V lost 5 bases and J lost 6, with 31 bases in between. The CDR3 is 19 amino acids. Written as DNA, the CDR3 is TGCGCCAGCAGCGCAATTGGCCTACAGAGAAAACAAGGGGTAGCTGAAGCTTTCTTT. It is translated as CASSAIGLQRKQGVAEAFF.

The table lists this clone with a few counts. The chain carries TRBV7-9 and TRBJ2-5; TRBD1 agrees at 8 bases. J was trimmed by 4 bases and V by 6 bases; bases with no gene match: 7. The CDR3 runs to 14 residues. Germline V gives CDR1 SEHNR, CDR2 FQNEAQ (reference sequence). CDR3 region: CASSSTGGIETQYF. CDR3 DNA: TGTGCCAGCAGTTCCACAGGGGGGATAGAGACCCAGTACTTC. Full variable domain (missing parts from reference TRBV7-9 and TRBJ2-5): DTGVSQNPRHKITKRGQNVTFRCDPISEHNRLYWYRQTLGQGPEFLTYFQNEAQLEKSRLLSDRFSAERPKGSFSTLEIQRTEQGDSAMYLCASSSTGGIETQYFGPGTRLLVL.

In its sample, this clone was seen many times. The rearrangement uses TRBV18 and TRBJ2-7; no definite D call. This CDR3 comprises 12 residues. V gave up 6 bases and J gave up 0 bases, with 6 bases separating them. Germline V gene sequence: CDR1 KGHSH, CDR2 LQKENI. CDR3 sequence reads: CASSASSYEQYV. The CDR3 coding sequence is TGTGCCAGCTCCGCTAGCTCCTACGAGCAGTACGTC.

The chain combines TRBV7-2 with TRBJ2-5; D is uncertain. CDR1 is SGHTA, CDR2 FQGNSA, per germline. V was cut by 4 bases and J by 4 bases, with 4 bases left in between. CDR3 size: 11 residues. Written as DNA, the CDR3 is TGTGCCAGCAGCTCGTCAGAGACCCAGTACTTC. Translation: CASSSSETQYF.

This clone has at least ten counts. This sequence joins TRBV1 and TRBJ1-1; TRBD1, the D gene given by the table, was not confirmed from the DNA. TRBV1 is classified as a pseudogene. The CDR3 totals 16 residues. The CDR3 DNA follows: TGCACCAGCAGCCAAGGGGGACAGGGTGCGAACACTGAAGCTTTCTTT. Protein: CTSSQGGQGANTEAFF.

This clone occurred many times. V usage is TRBV27 and J usage is TRBJ1-5; D is uncertain. The CDR3 is made up of 15 amino acids. Germline CDR1 reads MNHEY; CDR2 reads SMNVEV (reference sequence). The germline V and J ends were trimmed by 5 bases and 9 bases, with 20 bases remaining between them. CDR3: CASSVSLSSLMPQHF. DNA for the CDR3: TGTGCCAGCAGTGTCTCTCTAAGTTCTTTGATGCCCCAGCATTTT.

The chain links TRBV18 to TRBJ2-3; maybe TRBD2 (5 bases). V was trimmed by 1 base and J by 7 bases, leaving 24 bases between them. Germline values: CDR1 KGHSH, CDR2 LQKENI. This CDR3 has 18 amino acids. The CDR3 nucleotides are TGTGCCAGCTCACCACTGGGGAGCAAGACGGCAGACAAAAATACGCAGTATTTT. It is translated as CASSPLGSKTADKNTQYF.

There are many counts of this clone. J is TRBJ1-1 and V is TRBV7-2, with D possibly being TRBD1 (6 bases). Looked up from germline, CDR1 is SGHTA and CDR2 is FQGNSA. Trimming stripped 5 bases from V and 4 bases from J, with 14 bases between. The CDR3 extends over 14 amino acids. The CDR3 protein is CASSVRGVGTEAFF. The CDR3, as DNA: TGTGCCAGCAGCGTCAGGGGTGTGGGCACTGAAGCTTTCTTT.

This clone was detected ten times or more. The CDR3 DNA follows: TGTGCCAGCAATCGGGGGGACCCCTCCGGGACCCAGTACTTC. Translated: CASNRGDPSGTQYF. The rearrangement joins TRBV6-1 to TRBJ2-5; 7 nucleotides agree with TRBD2. The CDR3 is 14 amino acids. V shed 7 bases and J 7 bases; nucleotides not matched to a gene: 12. In germline, CDR1 is MNHNS, CDR2 SASEGT.

This clone has ten or more counts. CDR3 protein: CASIGTGSETQYF. The DNA for the CDR3 is TGTGCCAGCATAGGGACAGGGTCGGAGACCCAGTACTTC. J is TRBJ2-5 and V is TRBV5-5; 9 positions agree with TRBD1. Germline CDR1 reads SGHKS; CDR2 reads YYEKEE (reference sequence). The CDR3 sequence is 13 residues long. Germline trimming cut 6 bases from V and 5 bases from J; bases unmatched to any gene: 5.

This clone was detected many times. This chain joins TRBV6-1 and TRBJ2-2; possibly TRBD1 for D (6 bases). Germline CDR1 MNHNS, CDR2 SASEGT. Trimming removed 7 bases at V and 1 base at J, with 10 bases between. The CDR3 runs 14 residues. The CDR3 reads CASNSGVNTGELFF. The CDR3 coding sequence is TGTGCCAGCAACTCAGGGGTGAACACCGGGGAGCTGTTTTTT.

This clone came up many times. The chain joins TRBV2 to TRBJ2-4; 8 nucleotides match TRBD2. V shed 3 bases and J 15 bases; nucleotides not matched to a gene: 13. This CDR3 spans 14 amino acids. Germline lookup yields CDR1 SNHLY and CDR2 FYNNEI. The DNA of the CDR3 is TGTGCCAGCAGTGATGGTGGGACTAGTAAAAAGGGGTACTTC. As protein: CASSDGGTSKKGYF.